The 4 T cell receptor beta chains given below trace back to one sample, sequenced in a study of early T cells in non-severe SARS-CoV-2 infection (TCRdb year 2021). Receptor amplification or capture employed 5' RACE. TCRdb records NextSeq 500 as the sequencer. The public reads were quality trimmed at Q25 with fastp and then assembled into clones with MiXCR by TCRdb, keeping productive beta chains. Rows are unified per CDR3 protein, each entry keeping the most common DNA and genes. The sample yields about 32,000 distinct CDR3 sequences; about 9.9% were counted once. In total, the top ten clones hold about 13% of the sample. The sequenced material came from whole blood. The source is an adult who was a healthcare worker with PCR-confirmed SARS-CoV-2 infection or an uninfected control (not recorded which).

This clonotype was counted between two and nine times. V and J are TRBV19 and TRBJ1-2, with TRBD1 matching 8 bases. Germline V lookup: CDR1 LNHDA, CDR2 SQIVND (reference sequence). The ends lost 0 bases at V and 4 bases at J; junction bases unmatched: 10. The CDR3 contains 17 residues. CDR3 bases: TGTGCCAGTAGTATAGATCACCCGACAGGGGCTGTCTATGGCTACACCTTC. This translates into CASSIDHPTGAVYGYTF.

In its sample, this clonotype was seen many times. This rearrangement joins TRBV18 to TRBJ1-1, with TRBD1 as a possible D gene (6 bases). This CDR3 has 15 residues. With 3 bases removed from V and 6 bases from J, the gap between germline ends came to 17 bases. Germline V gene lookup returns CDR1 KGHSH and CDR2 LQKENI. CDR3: CASSPMTGASAEAFF. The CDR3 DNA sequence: TGTGCCAGCTCACCGATGACGGGGGCGTCGGCTGAAGCTTTCTTT.

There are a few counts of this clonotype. The CDR3 protein is CASSLPTPGQLTDTQYF. For the CDR3, the DNA is TGCGCCAGCAGCTTGCCGACACCGGGACAGCTCACAGATACGCAGTATTTT. The chain has TRBV5-1 and TRBJ2-3, with TRBD1 matching 7 bases. Germline V gene data show CDR1 as SGHRS and CDR2 as YFSETQ. Trimming took 1 base from V and 2 from J; bases not matched to a gene: 10. The CDR3 has 17 residues.

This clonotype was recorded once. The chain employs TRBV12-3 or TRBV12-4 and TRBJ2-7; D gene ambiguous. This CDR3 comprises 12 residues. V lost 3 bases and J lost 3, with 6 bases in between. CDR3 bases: TGTGCCAGCAGTTTCGTGCACTACGAGCAGTACTTC. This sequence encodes CASSFVHYEQYF.